The sequence of this TCR beta chain was determined in a study of cytotoxic CD8 clonotypes in ibrutinib-treated CLL. The CDR3 consists of 14 residues. V was clipped by 3 bases and J by 6 bases, with 13 bases between them. Germline lookup yields CDR1 MNHEY and CDR2 SMNVEV (reference sequence). For TCR beta libraries, about 2 micrograms of genomic DNA were obtained from cryopreserved PBMCs. This table comes from immunoSEQ multiplex PCR, and its TCRdb copy is limited to in-frame clones, with some not included. The table shows about 68,000 clones, with more than 70% occurring only once. This clonotype was sampled from a human donor with chronic lymphocytic leukemia. The specimen comprised PBMCs, sampled at disease progression, from a patient treated with ibrutinib. V usage is TRBV27 and J usage is TRBJ2-3; D gene ambiguous. In nucleotides, the CDR3 is TGTGCCAGCAGTTTTTCCGGCCTCCCCGATACGCAGTATTTT. Protein: CASSFSGLPDTQYF.